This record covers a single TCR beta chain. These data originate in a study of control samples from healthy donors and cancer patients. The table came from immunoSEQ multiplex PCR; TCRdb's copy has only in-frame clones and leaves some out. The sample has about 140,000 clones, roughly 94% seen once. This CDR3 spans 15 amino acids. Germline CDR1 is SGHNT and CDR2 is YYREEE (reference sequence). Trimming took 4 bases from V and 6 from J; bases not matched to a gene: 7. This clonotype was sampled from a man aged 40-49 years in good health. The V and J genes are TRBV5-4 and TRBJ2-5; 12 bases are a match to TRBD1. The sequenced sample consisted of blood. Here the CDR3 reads CASSPGTGGEKTQYF. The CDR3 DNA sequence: TGTGCCAGCAGCCCCGGGACAGGGGGCGAGAAGACCCAGTACTTC.